The 25 T cell receptor beta chains reported below all come from one sample, sequenced in a study of Graves' ophthalmopathy and Graves' hyperthyroidism. The TCR beta CDR3 regions underwent amplification from RNA transcripts. Amplification began with first-round RT-PCR using HTBI primers, then second-round multiplex PCR was performed. TCRdb reprocessed the multiplex PCR reads via MiXCR and lists one record per CDR3 protein. The sample has more than 300,000 distinct CDR3 sequences; about a sixth are singletons. What was sequenced was peripheral blood. These TCRs come from an adult woman with stable Graves' hyperthyroidism.

This clonotype was seen at least ten times. The CDR3 sequence: CASSLVYHEQYF. The CDR3 region has the DNA TGTGCCAGCAGCTTAGTATACCACGAGCAGTACTTC. J is TRBJ2-7 and V is TRBV7-8; the D is unclear. V was pared by 1 base and J by 5 bases, with 6 bases between. Germline assignment: CDR1 SGHVS and CDR2 FQNEAQ. This CDR3 has 12 residues.

This clonotype appeared a few times. The J gene is TRBJ2-7, the V gene TRBV4-2, with D hard to call. Germline V gives CDR1 LGHNA, CDR2 YNFKEQ. V lost 0 bases and J lost 2, with 11 bases in between. The CDR3 runs to 15 residues. The CDR3 DNA follows: TGTGCCAGCAGCCAAGAAGACTCTAGTACCTACGAGCAGTACTTC. Protein sequence: CASSQEDSSTYEQYF.

This clonotype was recorded many times. The V call is TRBV12-3 or TRBV12-4, the J call TRBJ1-1; a weak D match, TRBD1 (5 bases). The CDR3 extends over 11 amino acids. Between the trimmed V and J ends, which lost 7 bases and 6 bases, there was a span of 9 bases. The CDR3 sequence is CASTGAAEAFF. The CDR3 DNA is TGTGCCAGCACCGGGGCCGCTGAAGCTTTCTTT.

The rearrangement uses TRBV20-1 and TRBJ2-7, with 8 bases lining up with TRBD1. The trim removed 3 bases at V and 1 base at J, leaving 5 bases unmatched. The CDR3 totals 14 residues. Germline CDR1 reads DFQATT; CDR2 reads SNEGSKA (reference sequence). In nucleotides, the CDR3 is TGCAGTGCTAGGGGGAGACAGGGGTCCTACGAGCAGTACTTC. Amino acid sequence: CSARGRQGSYEQYF.

This clonotype was recorded at least ten times. The V gene is TRBV12-3 or TRBV12-4, the J gene TRBJ1-1; D is ambiguous. The CDR3 is 14 amino acids. Trimming removed 4 bases from V and 0 bases from J, with 9 bases in between. CDR3 amino acids: CASSSPGMNTEAFF. CDR3 nucleotides: TGTGCCAGCAGTTCCCCGGGGATGAACACTGAAGCTTTCTTT.

The table lists this clonotype with many counts. J is TRBJ2-5 and V is TRBV9; TRBD2 is a possible D gene (6 bases). This CDR3 is 15 amino acids long. Germline V gene lookup returns CDR1 SGDLS and CDR2 YYNGEE. V gave up 7 bases and J gave up 5 bases, with 21 bases separating them. The CDR3 nucleotides are TGTGCCAGCGGCAAACCTGGGGGGATAGGTGAGACCCAGTACTTC. It yields the protein CASGKPGGIGETQYF.

This clonotype occurred many times. The CDR3 spells CASSFSGQGARTEAFF. Written as DNA, the CDR3 is TGTGCCAGCAGTTTCTCGGGACAGGGGGCGAGGACTGAAGCTTTCTTT. The chain couples TRBV28 to TRBJ1-1; TRBD1 matches 12 bases. The germline V gene encodes CDR1 MDHEN and CDR2 SYDVKM. The CDR3 runs to 16 residues. The V segment lost 3 bases and the J segment 5 bases; nucleotides outside the gene matches: 7.

This clonotype was counted a few times. A much bigger clone sits one base away, suggesting this may be a read error. The chain combines TRBV12-3 or TRBV12-4 with TRBJ2-2; unclear D gene. The CDR3 runs to 14 residues. The CDR3 here is CAGSPRRNTGELFF. CDR3 nucleotides: TGTGCCGGCAGTCCCCGACGGAACACCGGGGAGCTGTTTTTT.

CDR3 sequence: CASSIWNTEAFF. The DNA of the CDR3 is TGTGCCAGTAGTATCTGGAACACTGAAGCTTTCTTT. V and J are TRBV19 and TRBJ1-1; no clear D. Trimming cost V 3 bases and J 1 base, with 3 bases left between them. The CDR3 runs to 12 residues. Germline lookup yields CDR1 LNHDA and CDR2 SQIVND (reference sequence).

This clonotype showed up many times. The chain joins TRBV6-9 to TRBJ2-2, with 14 bases that match TRBD2. CDR1 and CDR2 from the germline V gene are MNHGY and SVAAGI. This CDR3 has 15 amino acids. V shed 8 bases and J 5 bases; nucleotides not matched to a gene: 4. As DNA, the CDR3 is TGTGCCAGCGGTAGGACTAGCGGGAGGACCGGGGAGCTGTTTTTT. Its protein product is CASGRTSGRTGELFF.

This clonotype came up many times. V and J are TRBV6-1 and TRBJ2-7, with a weak D call TRBD1 (7 bases). The V and J ends lost 0 bases and 1 base respectively, with 13 bases between them. Germline CDR1 and CDR2: MNHNS and SASEGT. CDR3 length: 16 amino acids. This chain's CDR3 is CASSEAPGGTSYEQYF. The DNA of the CDR3 is TGTGCCAGCAGTGAAGCGCCAGGGGGGACATCCTACGAGCAGTACTTC.

The chain uses TRBV12-3 or TRBV12-4 and TRBJ2-2; D is possibly TRBD1 (5 bases). V shed 4 bases and J shed 2 bases, with 8 bases lying between them. This CDR3 contains 14 residues. The CDR3 is CASSWQGNTGELFF. CDR3 DNA sequence: TGTGCCAGCAGTTGGCAGGGAAACACCGGGGAGCTGTTTTTT.

This clonotype was observed many times. The chain joins TRBV6-2 or TRBV6-3 to TRBJ1-5; 9 nucleotides match TRBD1. Germline CDR1 is MNHEY and CDR2 is SVGEGT. The CDR3 contains 18 residues. V was clipped by 0 bases and J by 0 bases; unmatched bases: 6. The CDR3 here is CASSYSKGQGSSNQPQHF. The CDR3 nucleotides are TGTGCCAGCAGTTACTCGAAGGGACAGGGCAGTAGCAATCAGCCCCAGCATTTT.

This clonotype was recorded many times. The chain recombines TRBV30 with TRBJ1-5, with no clear D. Trimming removed 1 base from V and 3 bases from J, with 7 bases in between. There are 13 residues in the CDR3. The germline V gene has CDR1 GTSNPN and CDR2 SVGIG (reference sequence). CDR3 region: CAWSEQDNQPQHF. In DNA form, the CDR3 reads TGTGCCTGGAGTGAACAAGACAATCAGCCCCAGCATTTT.

Many counts were recorded for this clonotype. This chain connects TRBV27 to TRBJ2-7; D ambiguous. V lost 2 bases and J lost 3, with 11 bases in between. From germline, CDR1 is MNHEY and CDR2 SMNVEV (reference sequence). The CDR3 consists of 14 residues. The chain's CDR3 is CASSLTTASYEQYF. CDR3 coding DNA: TGTGCCAGCAGTTTAACTACGGCCAGCTACGAGCAGTACTTC.

In its sample, this clonotype was seen many times. This chain uses TRBV28 with TRBJ2-7; D unclear. Germline CDR1 and CDR2: MDHEN and SYDVKM. Trimming took off 7 bases at V and 6 bases at J, with 13 bases between the two ends. The CDR3 totals 12 residues. The DNA for the CDR3 is TGTGCCAGCAAAACCCCCAGCTTCGAGCAGTACTTC. It codes for CASKTPSFEQYF.

The V call is TRBV2, the J call TRBJ2-5; D remains ambiguous. V was cut by 10 bases and J by 5 bases, with 14 bases left in between. The CDR3 covers 12 residues. From germline, CDR1 is SNHLY and CDR2 FYNNEI. For the CDR3, the DNA is TGTGCCATTACGTCGGTGCGGGAGACCCAGTACTTC. Encoded protein: CAITSVRETQYF.

This clonotype was seen at least ten times. The V and J genes are TRBV7-8 and TRBJ2-5; 7 bases are shared with TRBD2. Per the germline V gene, CDR1 is SGHVS and CDR2 is FQNEAQ. This CDR3 is built from 17 residues. The V gene end was trimmed by 0 bases and the J gene end by 5 bases; junction bases not matched to a gene: 12. This chain's CDR3 is CASSLAVFAGDWETQYF. CDR3 nucleotide sequence: TGTGCCAGCAGCTTAGCGGTCTTTGCGGGAGATTGGGAGACCCAGTACTTC.

V and J are TRBV28 and TRBJ2-7; D gene ambiguous. CDR1 and CDR2 (germline): MDHEN, SYDVKM. Trimming removed 1 base from V and 0 bases from J, with 16 bases in between. CDR3 length equals 17 residues. CDR3: CASSLSVSGVGSYEQYF. For the CDR3, the DNA is TGTGCCAGCAGTTTATCTGTTTCGGGCGTGGGCTCCTACGAGCAGTACTTC.

This clonotype has just a few counts. Mismatch with germline at one junction end may stem from a read error. This chain joins TRBV11-2 and TRBJ1-2; a possible D gene is TRBD1 (6 bases). From germline, CDR1 is SGHAT and CDR2 FQNNGV. CDR3 length: 13 amino acids. The CDR3 is CAGSSGQSYGYTF. The CDR3 DNA reads as TGTGCCGGCAGCTCCGGACAGTCCTATGGCTACACCTTC.

In its sample, this clonotype was seen a few times. The J gene is TRBJ2-7, the V gene TRBV2; 14 nucleotides align to TRBD2. Trimming cost V 6 bases and J 6 bases; bases outside gene matches: 4. Germline-derived CDR1 and CDR2 are SNHLY and FYNNEI. This CDR3 has 14 residues. The CDR3 DNA follows: TGTGCCAGCAGAATGGGACTAGCGGGAGCCGAGCAGTACTTC. It specifies CASRMGLAGAEQYF.

This clonotype was detected only a few times. The chain is built from TRBV28 and TRBJ2-2; 9 nucleotides line up with TRBD2. The germline V gene encodes CDR1 MDHEN and CDR2 SYDVKM. The CDR3 covers 15 residues. The junction had 10 bases not matched to a gene; V was cut back by 8 bases and J by 6 bases. CDR3 loop: CASPLGAGGPGELFF. The CDR3 bases are TGTGCCAGCCCTTTGGGCGCGGGAGGGCCCGGGGAGCTGTTTTTT.

The CDR3 spells CASSSQNGYTF. DNA of the CDR3: TGTGCCAGCAGTTCCCAGAATGGCTACACCTTC. This rearrangement joins TRBV28 to TRBJ1-2; no reliable D call. The CDR3 covers 11 residues. Deletions cut 4 bases from V and 6 bases from J, with 6 bases between. The germline gives CDR1 MDHEN, CDR2 SYDVKM.

This clonotype was recorded many times. V gene TRBV6-2 or TRBV6-3 combines with J gene TRBJ1-1; a possible D gene is TRBD1 (5 bases). The germline V gene encodes CDR1 MNHEY and CDR2 SVGEGT. The V end lost 8 bases, the J end lost 5 bases, and 15 bases lay between the germline ends. This CDR3 contains 13 residues. The CDR3 reads CASDAGGGTEAFF. The CDR3, as DNA: TGTGCCAGCGACGCGGGGGGAGGAACTGAAGCTTTCTTT.

The gene calls are TRBV7-6 and TRBJ2-1, with 7 bases identical to TRBD2. V lost 5 bases and J lost 3; bases outside the gene matches: 19. Looked up from germline, CDR1 is SGHVS and CDR2 is FNYEAQ. The CDR3 spans 19 residues. DNA of the CDR3: TGTGCCAGCAGCCTAAAGACGGGAGGATTCTGGTGGGACTACAATGAGCAGTTCTTC. Translated, it gives CASSLKTGGFWWDYNEQFF. Looking up the rest from reference TRBV7-6 and TRBJ2-1 gives the full variable domain: GAGVSQSPRYKVTKRGQDVALRCDPISGHVSLYWYRQALGQGPEFLTYFNYEAQQDKSGLPNDRFSAERPEGSISTLTIQRTEQRDSAMYRCASSLKTGGFWWDYNEQFFGPGTRLTVL.